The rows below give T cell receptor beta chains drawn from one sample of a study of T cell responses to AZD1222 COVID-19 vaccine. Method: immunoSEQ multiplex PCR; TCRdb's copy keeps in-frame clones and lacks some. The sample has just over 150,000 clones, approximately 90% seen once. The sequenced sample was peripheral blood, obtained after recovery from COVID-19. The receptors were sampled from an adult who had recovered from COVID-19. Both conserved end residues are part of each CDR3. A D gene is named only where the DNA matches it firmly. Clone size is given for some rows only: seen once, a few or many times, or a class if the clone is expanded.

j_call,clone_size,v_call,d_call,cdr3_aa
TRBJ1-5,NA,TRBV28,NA,CASSLWEGTGNQPQHF
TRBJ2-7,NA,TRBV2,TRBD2,CASSLQRGGSYEQYF
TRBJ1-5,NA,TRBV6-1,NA,CASSEAGGFQPQHF
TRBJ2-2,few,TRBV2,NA,CASSQSSPGELFF
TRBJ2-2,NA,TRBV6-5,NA,CASWGRNTGELFF
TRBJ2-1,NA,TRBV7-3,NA,CASSLGAGSYNEQFF
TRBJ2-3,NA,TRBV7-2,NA,CASSFPGSGRTDTQYF
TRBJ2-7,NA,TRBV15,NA,CATRNQASSYEQYF
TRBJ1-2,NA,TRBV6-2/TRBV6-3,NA,CASSTTGSYGYTF
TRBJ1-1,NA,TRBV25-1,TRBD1,CASSDGTVTEAFF
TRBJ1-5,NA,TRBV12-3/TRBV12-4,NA,CASRPEGPQPQHF
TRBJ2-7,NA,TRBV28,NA,CASSLSAEYEQYF
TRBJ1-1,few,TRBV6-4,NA,CASSQQAMNTEAFF
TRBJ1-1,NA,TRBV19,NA,CASSIGVAGTEAFF
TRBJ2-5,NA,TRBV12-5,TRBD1,CASGLGKGQDKYQETQYF
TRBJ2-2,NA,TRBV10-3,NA,CAISETGKTGELFF
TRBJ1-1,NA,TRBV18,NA,CASSSGTNTEAFF
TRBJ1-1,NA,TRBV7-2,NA,CASSLLRVEAFF
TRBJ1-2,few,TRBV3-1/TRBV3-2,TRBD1,CASSPTGDYYGYTF
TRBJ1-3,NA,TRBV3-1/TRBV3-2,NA,CASSQTGSSGNTIYF
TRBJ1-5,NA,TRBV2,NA,CASTRTVSNQPQHF
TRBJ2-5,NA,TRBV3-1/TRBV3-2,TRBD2,CASSFIAGGRQETQYF
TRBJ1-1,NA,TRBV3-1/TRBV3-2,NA,CASRLGTGTEAFF
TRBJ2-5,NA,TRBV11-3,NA,CASSLGNQETQYF
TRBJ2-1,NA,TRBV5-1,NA,CASSLDGPSYNEQFF
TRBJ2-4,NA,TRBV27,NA,CASSLAGAGGNIQYF
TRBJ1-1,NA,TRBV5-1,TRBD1,CASSWGTGTTEAFF
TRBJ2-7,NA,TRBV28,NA,CASSRADRRYEQYF
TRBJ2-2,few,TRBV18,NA,CASSPPGTLTGELFF
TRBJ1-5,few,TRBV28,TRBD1,CASSLTGGNQPQHF
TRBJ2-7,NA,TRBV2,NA,CASIGSLEQYF
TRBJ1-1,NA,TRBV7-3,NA,CASSSQGPNTEAFF
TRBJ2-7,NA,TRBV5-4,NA,CASSLEGAGPYEQYF
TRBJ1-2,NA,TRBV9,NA,CASSVEFSRVRGYTF
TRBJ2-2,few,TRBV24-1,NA,CATRDPLGGELFF
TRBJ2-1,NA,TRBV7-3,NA,CASSLNQGSYNEQFF
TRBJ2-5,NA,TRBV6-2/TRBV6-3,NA,CASSAQRVQETQYF
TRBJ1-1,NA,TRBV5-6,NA,CASSLVRGDTEAFF
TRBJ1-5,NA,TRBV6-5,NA,CASRPPGPNQPQHF
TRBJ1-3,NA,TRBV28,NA,CASREIGNTIYF
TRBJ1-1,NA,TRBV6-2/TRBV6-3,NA,CASSYSTANTEAFF
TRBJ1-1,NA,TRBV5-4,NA,CASSLEVGTMNTEAFF